Listed below are T cell receptor beta chains from one sample, sequenced in a study of OX40 agonist ivuxolimab in advanced cancers. Libraries were prepared by immunoSEQ multiplex PCR; TCRdb keeps only in-frame clonotypes and omits some of them. Of about 96,000 clones in the sample, more than 80% were seen once. The sample here was CD4+ or CD8+ T cells sorted from blood, taken in a trial of the OX40 agonist ivuxolimab. The receptors shown here come from an adult with an advanced solid tumor such as melanoma, head and neck, liver or kidney cancer. Both conserved end residues are part of each CDR3. The D gene is left open where the match is weak. Rows give clone size only sometimes, using once, few, many, or a class for an expanded clone.

d_call j_call clone_size v_call cdr3_length cdr3_aa cdr3_nt
- TRBJ2-3 - TRBV18 12 CASSAGGWEQYF TGTGCCAGCTCAGCAGGAGGGTGGGAGCAGTATTTT
- TRBJ1-2 medium-sized TRBV5-4 16 CASSSRGGSNNYGYTF TGTGCCAGCAGCTCCCGAGGGGGGTCCAACAACTATGGCTACACCTTC
TRBD2 TRBJ2-1 - TRBV9 18 CASSVTSGRANPYNEQFF TGTGCCAGCAGCGTGACTAGCGGGAGGGCTAATCCCTACAATGAGCAGTTCTTC
- TRBJ2-1 - TRBV29-1 14 CSVVVGSSYNEQFF TGCAGCGTTGTTGTCGGGAGTTCGTACAATGAGCAGTTCTTC
TRBD1 TRBJ1-2 - TRBV25-1 16 CASSPGQGLLNYGYTF TGTGCCAGCAGCCCAGGACAGGGTCTACTTAACTATGGCTACACCTTC
- TRBJ2-1 once TRBV6-6 16 CASSYSGGRGYNEQFF TGTGCCAGCAGTTACTCAGGGGGGCGGGGCTACAATGAGCAGTTCTTC
- TRBJ1-2 few TRBV11-2 11 CASSLGGGYTF TGTGCCAGCAGCCTAGGCGGTGGCTACACCTTC
- TRBJ2-1 - TRBV5-3 12 CAGILLDNEQFF TGTGCCGGTATTCTTTTAGACAATGAGCAGTTCTTC
- TRBJ1-1 - TRBV12-5 14 CASGARDLNTEAFF TGTGCTAGTGGTGCCCGGGACCTGAACACTGAAGCTTTCTTT
- TRBJ1-1 - TRBV7-9 17 CASSFPPAGTPNTEAFF TGTGCCAGCAGCTTCCCCCCCGCCGGGACACCGAACACTGAAGCTTTCTTT
- TRBJ2-1 once TRBV21-1 16 CASSKRPECFYNEQFF TGTGCCAGCAGCAAAAGGCCAGAGTGTTTCTACAATGAGCAGTTCTTC
TRBD2 TRBJ2-7 - TRBV5-1 14 CASSLRFAGDEQYF TGCGCCAGCAGCTTGAGGTTTGCGGGAGACGAGCAGTACTTC
TRBD1 TRBJ2-7 - TRBV5-1 16 CASSPAATGGWYEQYF TGCGCCAGCAGCCCAGCGGCCACAGGGGGCTGGTACGAGCAGTACTTC
- TRBJ1-4 - TRBV7-9 15 CASSLRTGGGEKLFF TGTGCCAGCAGCTTACGGACCGGGGGTGGGGAAAAACTGTTTTTT
TRBD1 TRBJ1-2 few TRBV7-2 12 CASSPGTVGYTF TGTGCCAGCAGCCCCGGGACAGTGGGCTACACCTTC
- TRBJ1-5 - TRBV6-5 15 CASSYNLGSNQPQHF TGTGCCAGCAGTTACAACCTGGGGAGCAATCAGCCCCAGCATTTT
- TRBJ2-7 - TRBV6-6 16 CASSSPGRDTPFEQYF TGTGCCAGCAGTTCTCCTGGTAGGGACACGCCTTTCGAGCAGTACTTC
- TRBJ1-4 - TRBV4-2 17 CASSQEIVGHLNEKLFF TGTGCCAGCAGCCAAGAGATCGTGGGACACCTTAATGAAAAACTGTTTTTT
- TRBJ1-5 - TRBV7-9 13 CASSLSGDQPQHF TGTGCCAGCAGCTTATCTGGGGATCAGCCCCAGCATTTT
TRBD1 TRBJ1-1 - TRBV6-1 14 CASSDPGQGLKAFF TGTGCCAGCAGTGATCCGGGACAGGGGTTAAAAGCTTTCTTT
TRBD1 TRBJ1-2 - TRBV2 13 CATPDRGDYGYTF TGTGCCACCCCGGACAGGGGTGACTATGGCTACACCTTC
- TRBJ1-2 once TRBV4-2 15 CASSPDWQANYGYTF TGTGCCAGCAGCCCTGACTGGCAGGCTAACTATGGCTACACCTTC
- TRBJ2-1 - TRBV18 13 CASSPRLDNEQFF TGTGCCAGCTCACCGAGACTGGACAATGAGCAGTTCTTC
- TRBJ1-5 few TRBV12-2 14 CASLIQGVGQPQHF TGTGCAAGTTTAATACAGGGAGTGGGTCAGCCCCAGCATTTT
TRBD1 TRBJ2-7 once TRBV18 14 CASSEQGAPYEQYF TGTGCCAGCTCAGAGCAGGGGGCCCCTTACGAGCAGTACTTC
- TRBJ2-7 - TRBV7-2 14 CASRSGGSSYEQYF TGTGCCAGCCGGTCGGGGGGCTCCTCCTACGAGCAGTACTTC
TRBD2 TRBJ2-1 once TRBV9 16 CASSATTSGGYNEQFF TGTGCCAGCAGCGCCACCACTAGCGGGGGTTACAATGAGCAGTTCTTC
- TRBJ1-1 - TRBV5-1 14 CASSLVGRSTEAFF TGCGCCAGCAGCTTGGTTGGTCGGAGCACTGAAGCTTTCTTT
- TRBJ1-1 once TRBV19 14 CASSRTARDTEAFF TGTGCCAGTAGTCGGACAGCCAGGGACACTGAAGCTTTCTTT
- TRBJ2-7 once TRBV11-2 15 CASSLGVRGSYEQYF TGTGCCAGCAGCTTAGGGGTCAGGGGCAGCTACGAGCAGTACTTC
- TRBJ1-1 - TRBV4-3 16 CASSQGDGPMNTEAFF TGCGCCAGCAGCCAAGGGGACGGCCCAATGAACACTGAAGCTTTCTTT
- TRBJ1-5 - TRBV6-1 15 CASSEAPRSGQPQHF TGTGCCAGCAGTGAAGCGCCCCGCTCGGGACAGCCCCAGCATTTT
- TRBJ2-6 - TRBV19 18 CASSTAGRQLSGANVLTF TGTGCCAGTAGTACGGCAGGGAGGCAGCTCTCTGGGGCCAACGTCCTGACTTTC
- TRBJ2-6 - TRBV15 16 CATSRAGRAGANVLTF TGTGCCACCAGCAGAGCCGGAAGAGCTGGGGCCAACGTCCTGACTTTC
- TRBJ2-7 few TRBV10-1 12 CASSARGPEQYF TGCGCCAGCAGTGCCCGGGGGCCAGAGCAGTACTTC